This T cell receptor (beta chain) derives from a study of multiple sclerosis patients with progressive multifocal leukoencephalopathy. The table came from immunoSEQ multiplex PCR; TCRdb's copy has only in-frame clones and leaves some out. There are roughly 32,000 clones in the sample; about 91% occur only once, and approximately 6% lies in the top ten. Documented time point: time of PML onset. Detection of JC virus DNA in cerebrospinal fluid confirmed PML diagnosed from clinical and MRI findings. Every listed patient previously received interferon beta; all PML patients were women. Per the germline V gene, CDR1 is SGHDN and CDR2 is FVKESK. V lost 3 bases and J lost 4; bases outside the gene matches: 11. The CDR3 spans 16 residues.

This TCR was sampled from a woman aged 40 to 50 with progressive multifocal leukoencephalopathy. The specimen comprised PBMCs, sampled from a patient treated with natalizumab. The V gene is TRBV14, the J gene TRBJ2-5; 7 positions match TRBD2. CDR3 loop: CASSHEEGGYRETQYF. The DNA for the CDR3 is TGTGCCAGCAGCCACGAGGAGGGAGGGTATCGAGAGACCCAGTACTTC.